The present entry profiles one TCR beta chain with its context. This clone showed up just a few times. Its specific antigen is unknown. The input lacks base qualities; no much larger clone sits a single base away. The sample contains more than one DNA sequence encoding this CDR3. The germline V gene gives CDR1 as SGHRS and CDR2 as YFSETQ. Trimming takes 4 bases off V and 2 bases off J; junction bases not matched to a gene: 7. The CDR3 numbers 15 residues from cysteine through phenylalanine. Only the CDR3 portion is preserved as DNA: 45 bases, with reading frame beginning at the first base. These data originate in a study of shared clonotypes between healthy human individuals (dated by TCRdb to 2020 to 2022). With regard to the full study: The cohort comprised a couple of women and a few men aged 18 to 49 years. For each donor, CD4 naive and CD4 memory were each run on three plates, CD8 naive on two plates, and CD8 memory on one plate. The study deeply sequenced blood TCR repertoires of roughly five healthy adults to estimate repertoire size and the extent of clonotype sharing between individuals. To increase sequencing depth and limit assay-specific biases, TCR repertoire library preparation and sequencing were carried out by different laboratories using diverse techniques. Per donor, leukapheresis produced somewhere between about 0.94 and 9.5 billion PBMCs.

Using the deep immunoSEQ assay, TCR CDR3 regions were amplified from genomic DNA by multiplex PCR. For each cell subset, the extracted genomic DNA was distributed evenly across all wells of several immunoSEQ 96-well plates, and each plate served as one replicate. Each replicate PCR for sorted subsets received roughly 0.2 ug genomic DNA, equal to tens of thousands of T cell genomes. Purified libraries were measured with a Qubit 3.0 fluorometer, size-checked on a Bioanalyzer 2100, and measured again with the KAPA Library Quantification kit. Every immunoSEQ 96-well plate was sequenced on a dedicated single-read 150-cycle Illumina NextSeq 550 flow cell. Per the source publication's procedure: Because only junctional sequences without quality scores were contained in the immunoSEQ output, filtering matching that applied to full-length reads could not be performed. To assign V/J genes and CDR3, sequences were annotated using PyIR, a Python wrapper for IgBLAST v1.9, with IMGT germline references. Any read was removed if the V/J assignment was weak (E-value above 1e-6), the CDR3 was missing, or the read contained stop codons, out-of-frame junctions, or ambiguous translated residues. V3J clonotypes were defined as sequences sharing an identical inferred V gene, J gene, and CDR3 amino acid sequence. To compute the percentage overlap between repertoires, the number of shared unique clonotypes was divided by the size of the smaller repertoire. Three approaches were used to assess repertoire richness: RTK rarefaction, the Chao1 estimator, and Recon v2.1 estimates of unobserved clonotypes. For all TCRbeta clonotypes obtained by the gDNA method from several donors, generation probabilities were computed with OLGA. The table comes from immuneACCESS by way of TCRdb, which keeps in-frame sequences with V and J called. Part of the clones is missing from these tables; in studies checked, under half for an unresolved V gene and the rest for unknown reasons. The DNA was the basis for D and trimming; V, J and clone size are from that table. A total of 650,000 to 800,000 clones appear in this sample, 72% of them only once. More than 1.5% of the sample lies in the top ten.

Donors were healthy HIV-negative adults with no recently reported acute infections or vaccinations. All donors were Caucasian adults living in Nashville, Tennessee, USA. CD4+ T cells were enriched by magnetic negative selection, after which naive cells were positively selected on CD45RA and the negative fraction was taken as the memory subset. After blood collection by leukapheresis, PBMCs were isolated using Ficoll-Histopaque density gradient centrifugation and then cryopreserved in the vapor phase of liquid nitrogen. Analytical flow cytometry was used to check the purity and quantity of every magnetically sorted T cell population. Each sorted fraction had its genomic DNA isolated and then quantified by UV absorbance on a Nanodrop 2000c. The full study reports these points: Pairwise subsampling indicated that sequencing depth was expected to affect the degree of clonotype sharing among donors. Sharing across several donors was observed for approximately 5% of naive CD4, around 3.5% of naive CD8, roughly 2.4% of memory CD4, and 0.4% of memory CD8 clonotypes. Estimated clonotype richness was generally larger for naive than for memory subsets. The small number of donors limited the genetic and exposure-history diversity represented. Even with the large sequencing depth, rarefaction of the sorted-subset datasets indicated that sequencing was incomplete. Compared with non-shared clonotypes, clonotypes shared by all four sorted-subset donors had higher generation probabilities. Sampling was restricted to blood, and TCR repertoires in tissue are likely to differ from TCR repertoires in blood.

The rearranged segments are TRBV5-1 and TRBJ1-1, with 8 middle bases fitting TRBD1. The clonotype comes from a woman younger than 45 in good health. The sample taken for sequencing was memory CD4+ T cells sorted from blood. The label giving this sample's cell subset or site can be read as: CD45RA-negative fraction. The nucleotide sequence reads TGCGCCAGCAGCCCGTGGACAGGGACCAACACTGAAGCTTTCTTT. Its amino acids are CASSPWTGTNTEAFF.